This T cell receptor beta chain comes out of a study of T cells after yellow fever vaccination (dated by TCRdb to the late 2010s). Describing the broader study: Libraries from fractions with low cell numbers were prepared with the SMART-Seq v4 Ultra Low Input RNA kit. To track T-cell clones before and after primary and booster YFV17D yellow fever vaccination, bulk TCR alpha and beta repertoires were sequenced longitudinally. Two healthy male donors made up the cohort, one aged 18 to 30 years and the other aged 30 to 40 years. Blood was collected at multiple timepoints before and after primary and secondary immunization, and bulk PBMC replicates and cell subsets were isolated.

In this sample, this clonotype turned up many times. The specificity of this receptor is unknown. Base qualities are not provided; no much larger clone lies one nucleotide away. Sequencing was performed on an Illumina NovaSeq 6000. TCR cDNA was synthesized by 5'RACE template switching, which introduced a universal primer site and unique molecular identifiers. Priming for cDNA synthesis came from both the TCR alpha and TCR beta constant segments. Library amplification used two PCR steps, and the second PCR step added sample barcodes and sequencing adapters. Libraries were sequenced on Illumina HiSeq 2500 (2x100 bp) or NovaSeq (2x150 bp). Regarding the original processing steps: MIGEC was used to demultiplex reads and collapse the reads into UMI consensus sequences, and MiXCR was used for V(D)J alignment. Vaccine-responding clonotypes were defined with edgeR using replicate PBMC samples, requiring FDR below 0.01 and a log2 fold change above 5 up to day 15. Each bulk clonotype was labeled CD4 or CD8 based on which sequenced repertoire, CD4 or CD8, contained the clonotype at higher abundance. TCRdb took the public reads, trimmed them with fastp at Q25, ran MiXCR for clone calling and kept in-frame beta chains. Each CDR3 protein appears once, grouped with its most common genes and DNA. These V and J calls originate from TCRdb's pipeline instead of the authors' own analysis. This sample holds about 330,000 distinct CDR3 sequences; approximately 4% were observed only once. Approximately 23% of the sample is taken by the ten largest.

The CDR3 covers 13 residues, taking in both the cysteine and the phenylalanine. The kept DNA is CDR3 alone, 39 bases in frame from the first base. V loses 6 bases at its end and J loses 6 bases; junction bases beyond the gene matches: 8. The full study reports these points: Computational filtering was needed because FACS-sorted repertoires could contain abundant contaminating clonotypes from the bulk population. Only a couple of donors were included in the study, so the extent to which the findings can be generalized is limited. The secondary T-cell response was found to be weaker but faster than the primary response, with a peak reached on day 5 rather than on day 15. Most clones expanded after primary vaccination (approximately 95% of CD4 and 70% to 90% of CD8) were re-detected after the booster, suggesting that broad memory maintenance occurred. A small share of clonotypes was detected in both CD4 and CD8 compartments, with the overlap likely arising from convergent recombination.

In light of the paper, this sample's treatment or condition label describes: live attenuated yellow fever vaccine strain. At every blood-draw timepoint, two biological replicates of bulk PBMCs were collected. A standard Ficoll-Paque protocol was used to isolate PBMCs from peripheral blood. RNA was extracted with TriZol from bulk PBMCs, CD4 and CD8 fractions, and dextramer-positive and dextramer-negative fractions. Specimen: PBMCs, collected 5 days after the yellow fever booster vaccination. Recombination joined TRBV12-3 or TRBV12-4 with TRBJ2-7; 7 bases in between match TRBD1. The source is a man younger than 35 who received the YFV17D yellow fever vaccine. The nucleotide sequence is TGTGCCAGCAGGGATGGACAGGCCGGCGAGCAGTACTTC. Translated, this is CASRDGQAGEQYF.